The clone carrying this T cell receptor (beta chain) turned up a few times. Its antigen is still unknown. Two oligonucleotides, mixed equimolar, formed the beta constant-region primer covering TRBC1 and TRBC2. The ligated cDNA underwent four PCR rounds using SP2 and nested alpha and beta constant-region primers. TCRdb ran MiXCR on the UMI-ligation and nested PCR reads and lists one entry per CDR3 protein. The repertoire consists of fewer than 150,000 distinct CDR3 sequences, with about a fifth occurring once and the leading ten covering roughly 0.63%. This CDR3 has 17 amino acids. The ends lost 1 base at V and 9 bases at J; junction bases unmatched: 14. Germline V gives CDR1 LNHDA, CDR2 SQIVND (reference sequence). The data were taken from a study of naive and memory T cell subsets. Study findings and constraints: Possibly reflecting memory cells re-expressing CD45RA, a few larger clonotypes occurred in naive repertoires, especially CD8.

The sequence came from a human donor in good health. V gene TRBV19 combines with J gene TRBJ2-1, with TRBD1 identical over 8 bases. Sequenced input: naive CD8+ T cells from blood. The chain's CDR3 is CASSIGQTGAPSGEQFF. The CDR3 coding sequence is TGTGCCAGTAGTATAGGCCAGACAGGGGCACCCTCAGGTGAGCAGTTCTTC.